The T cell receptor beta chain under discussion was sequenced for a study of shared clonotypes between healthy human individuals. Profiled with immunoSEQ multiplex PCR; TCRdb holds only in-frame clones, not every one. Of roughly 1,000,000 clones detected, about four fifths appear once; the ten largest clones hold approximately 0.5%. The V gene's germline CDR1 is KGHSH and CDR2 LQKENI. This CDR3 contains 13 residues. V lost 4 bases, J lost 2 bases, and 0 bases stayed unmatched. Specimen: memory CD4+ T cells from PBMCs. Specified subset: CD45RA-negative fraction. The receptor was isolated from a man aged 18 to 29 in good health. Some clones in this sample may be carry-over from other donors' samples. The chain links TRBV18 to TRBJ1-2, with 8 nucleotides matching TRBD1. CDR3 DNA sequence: TGTGCCAGCTCACGGGACAGGAACTATGGCTACACCTTC. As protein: CASSRDRNYGYTF.